The 23 T cell receptor beta chains below all came from one sample that was sequenced in a study of molecular identifiers for immune sequencing clone quantification. TCRdb processed the PCR reads anew with MiXCR; each CDR3 protein has one entry. The sample holds around 480,000 distinct CDR3 sequences, about 22% seen once. The sequenced sample consisted of naive CD8+ T cells from blood, with Jurkat cell RNA spiked in. Subset reported: FACS-sorted CD8+CD4-CCR7+CD45RA+ naive T cells. The source of these receptors is a human donor in good health. Some libraries in this study had Jurkat cell RNA spiked in.

This clonotype was recorded a few times. This chain links TRBV2 with TRBJ2-3; 14 bases map to TRBD2. V gave up 10 bases and J gave up 6 bases; unmatched junction bases: 12. In germline, CDR1 is SNHLY, CDR2 FYNNEI. The CDR3 has 16 amino acids. The CDR3 spells CATPWRLAGGPDTQYF. The CDR3 bases are TGTGCCACACCCTGGAGACTAGCGGGGGGGCCGGATACGCAGTATTTT.

This clonotype has a handful of counts. The rearrangement joins TRBV24-1 to TRBJ2-7; D remains ambiguous. Germline V gene sequence: CDR1 KGHDR, CDR2 SFDVKD. There are 14 residues in the CDR3. The V end lost 4 bases, the J end lost 6 bases, and 15 bases lay between the germline ends. The chain's CDR3 is CATSEQYPPGEQYF. The CDR3 nucleotides read TGTGCCACCAGTGAGCAGTACCCACCAGGCGAGCAGTACTTC.

The table lists this clonotype with a few counts. The chain links TRBV27 to TRBJ2-7; TRBD2 matches at 13 bases. CDR1 and CDR2 from the germline V gene are MNHEY and SMNVEV (reference sequence). There are 14 residues in the CDR3. Trimming at V came to 6 bases and at J to 3 bases, leaving 2 bases not matched to a gene. The DNA for the CDR3 is TGTGCCAGCAGGGGACTAGCGGGAAACTACGAGCAGTACTTC. Protein: CASRGLAGNYEQYF.

Many counts were recorded for this clonotype. V gene TRBV23-1 combines with J gene TRBJ2-1, with D unclear. TRBV23-1 belongs to the ORF category, with a function that is uncertain. CDR3 length: 14 amino acids. Between the trimmed V and J ends, which lost 2 bases and 9 bases, there was a span of 14 bases. CDR3 region: CASSQMGLLCEQFF. CDR3 DNA: TGCGCCAGCAGTCAAATGGGCCTGCTTTGTGAGCAGTTCTTC.

This clonotype occurred a few times. The genes are TRBV7-9 and TRBJ2-1; the match to TRBD1 covers 8 bases. Germline CDR1 is SEHNR and CDR2 is FQNEAQ (reference sequence). V shed 5 bases and J 6 bases; nucleotides not matched to a gene: 3. There are 13 residues in the CDR3. CDR3 DNA: TGTGCCAGCAGCGAGACAGGGGTCAATGAGCAGTTCTTC. Protein product: CASSETGVNEQFF.

This clonotype has only a few counts. This chain connects TRBV7-8 to TRBJ2-1; tentatively, D is TRBD1 (6 bases). V was clipped by 6 bases and J by 1 base, with 16 bases between them. CDR1 SGHVS and CDR2 FQNEAQ come from the germline V gene. There are 16 residues in the CDR3. The CDR3 loop reads CASSYPFGTSYNEQFF. The CDR3 nucleotides read TGTGCCAGCAGTTACCCTTTCGGGACATCCTACAATGAGCAGTTCTTC.

In its sample, this clonotype was seen many times. J is TRBJ2-2 and V is TRBV7-2, with 13 positions matching TRBD2. CDR1 and CDR2 from the germline V gene are SGHTA and FQGNSA. V lost 5 bases to trimming and J lost 4 bases; unmatched junction nucleotides: 7. The CDR3 has 17 residues. CDR3 region: CASSPGLAGTITGELFF. CDR3 nucleotides: TGTGCCAGCAGCCCGGGACTAGCGGGGACGATCACCGGGGAGCTGTTTTTT.

This clonotype was counted many times. V gene TRBV5-6 combines with J gene TRBJ1-1, with D possibly TRBD1 on 6 matching bases. There are 15 residues in the CDR3. Germline V gives CDR1 SGHDT, CDR2 YYEEEE. The V end lost 5 bases, the J end lost 1 base, and 15 bases lay between the germline ends. As DNA, the CDR3 is TGTGCCAGCAGACCAAGGACAGAGACGAACACTGAAGCTTTCTTT. Translating it yields CASRPRTETNTEAFF.

This clonotype was seen a handful of times. V usage is TRBV7-2 and J usage is TRBJ1-4, with D unresolved. CDR1 and CDR2 (germline): SGHTA, FQGNSA. V was cut by 7 bases and J by 14 bases, with 23 bases left in between. This CDR3 spans 14 amino acids. The CDR3 bases are TGTGCCAGCACCTTTAAGGAGCCCGGCGTGCCTCTGTTTTTT. Its translation is CASTFKEPGVPLFF. Full variable domain (missing parts from reference TRBV7-2 and TRBJ1-4): GAGVSQSPSNKVTEKGKDVELRCDPISGHTALYWYRQSLGQGLEFLIYFQGNSAPDKSGLPSDRFSAERTGGSVSTLTIQRTQQEDSAVYLCASTFKEPGVPLFFGSGTQLSVL.

This clonotype came up many times. This sequence joins TRBV30 and TRBJ2-1; TRBD2 aligns across 7 bases. CDR1 is GTSNPN, CDR2 SVGIG, per germline (reference sequence). Losses at the gene ends were 0 bases for V and 9 bases for J; bases not matched to a gene: 2. CDR3 size: 12 residues. CDR3 residues: CAWSVTSAEQFF. The CDR3 region has the DNA TGTGCCTGGAGTGTCACTAGCGCTGAGCAGTTCTTC.

The V and J genes are TRBV4-3 and TRBJ2-7; 7 bases are a match to TRBD2. The J segment lost 0 bases and the V segment lost 0 bases, leaving 5 bases of the junction unmatched. Germline loops: CDR1 LGHNA, CDR2 YSLEER. This CDR3 comprises 16 residues. CDR3 bases: TGCGCCAGCAGCCAAGATGTCAGCGGGACCTCCTACGAGCAGTACTTC. Translated: CASSQDVSGTSYEQYF.

The rearrangement uses TRBV2 and TRBJ2-1; TRBD2 agrees at 14 bases. J lost 12 bases, V lost 6 bases, and 10 bases had no gene match. The CDR3 covers 15 residues. CDR1 is SNHLY and CDR2 is FYNNEI in the germline V gene. The CDR3 spells CASSLGLAGGEGQFF. The CDR3 coding sequence is TGTGCCAGCAGCCTAGGACTAGCGGGAGGTGAGGGGCAGTTCTTC. The full variable domain, rest sourced from reference TRBV2 and TRBJ2-1, is EPEVTQTPSHQVTQMGQEVILRCVPISNHLYFYWYRQILGQKVEFLVSFYNNEISEKSEIFDDQFSVERPDGSNFTLKIRSTKLEDSAMYFCASSLGLAGGEGQFFGPGTRLTVL.

In its sample, this clonotype was seen many times. The chain carries TRBV2 and TRBJ1-2, with a possible D match to TRBD1 (5 bases). This CDR3 is built from 16 residues. V lost 4 bases, J lost 0 bases, and 15 bases lay in between. The germline gives CDR1 SNHLY, CDR2 FYNNEI. Written as DNA, the CDR3 is TGTGCCAGCAGTGTCTCCCCGGACACCGCTAACTATGGCTACACCTTC. Translating it yields CASSVSPDTANYGYTF.

On this clonotype: This could be a read error, since a much larger clone is one nucleotide away. The CDR3 nucleotides read TGTGCCAGCAGCGTCGGGACTAGGGTGACCGGGGAGCTGTTTTTT. Protein product: CASSVGTRVTGELFF. The V gene is TRBV12-3 or TRBV12-4, the J gene TRBJ2-2; 8 bases fit TRBD2. The CDR3 extends over 15 amino acids. V trimming: 6 bases; J trimming: 5 bases; junction bases outside the gene matches: 8.

The sample holds a few counts of this clonotype. This chain links TRBV5-5 with TRBJ2-7; TRBD1 matches at 7 bases. In germline, CDR1 is SGHKS, CDR2 YYEKEE (reference sequence). V lost 0 bases and J lost 2; bases outside the gene matches: 5. The CDR3 contains 15 residues. The CDR3 coding sequence is TGTGCCAGCAGCTTGGAGACAGGGTTAGCCTACGAGCAGTACTTC. Translation: CASSLETGLAYEQYF.

This clonotype was picked up many times. V is TRBV6-1 and J is TRBJ1-1; D gene unclear. Germline values: CDR1 MNHNS, CDR2 SASEGT. This CDR3 spans 13 amino acids. The germline V and J ends were trimmed by 10 bases and 4 bases, with 16 bases remaining between them. The chain's CDR3 is CATYSGLSTEAFF. CDR3 bases: TGTGCCACCTACTCGGGTTTGAGCACTGAAGCTTTCTTT.

This clonotype was detected ten times or more. The chain couples TRBV5-6 to TRBJ2-2, with a weak D call TRBD2 (5 bases). Germline loops: CDR1 SGHDT, CDR2 YYEEEE. The CDR3 has 15 amino acids. Trimming removed 2 bases from V and 6 bases from J, with 14 bases in between. The CDR3 region is CASSFFPSSSGELFF. DNA for the CDR3: TGTGCCAGCAGCTTCTTCCCTAGCAGTTCCGGGGAGCTGTTTTTT.

This clonotype was observed many times. The chain couples TRBV6-1 to TRBJ1-5; D perhaps matches TRBD1 (6 bases). This CDR3 region has 14 residues. The germline CDR1 and CDR2 sequences are MNHNS and SASEGT. V lost 1 base and J lost 4, with 8 bases in between. This CDR3 is CASSEGDTNQPQHF. In DNA form, the CDR3 reads TGTGCCAGCAGTGAAGGGGACACGAATCAGCCCCAGCATTTT.

At least ten counts were recorded for this clonotype. The chain links TRBV7-9 to TRBJ1-4; 8 nucleotides line up with TRBD1. The germline CDR1 and CDR2 sequences are SEHNR and FQNEAQ (reference sequence). CDR3 length equals 14 residues. With V trimmed by 5 bases and J by 4 bases, 3 bases remained unmatched. The CDR3 sequence: CASSTTGGNEKLFF. CDR3 coding DNA: TGTGCCAGCAGCACTACAGGGGGTAATGAAAAACTGTTTTTT.

The chain uses TRBV7-2 and TRBJ1-2; TRBD1 might be the D (6 bases). The germline V gene encodes CDR1 SGHTA and CDR2 FQGNSA. There are 11 residues in the CDR3. V lost 2 bases and J 11 bases, leaving 9 bases between the germline ends. CDR3: CASSLQGRYTF. As DNA, the CDR3 is TGTGCCAGCAGCTTACAGGGGAGATACACCTTC.

The chain has TRBV27 and TRBJ2-1; 8 bases are a match to TRBD2. V gave up 6 bases and J gave up 2 bases; unmatched junction bases: 6. The CDR3 extends over 15 amino acids. Germline-derived CDR1 and CDR2 are MNHEY and SMNVEV (reference sequence). CDR3 amino acids: CASSTSGFTYNEQFF. The DNA for the CDR3 is TGTGCCAGCAGCACTAGCGGTTTTACCTACAATGAGCAGTTCTTC.

This clonotype was detected many times. V is TRBV28 and J is TRBJ1-5; D ambiguous. V was shortened by 3 bases and J by 0 bases, with 9 bases between the two germline ends. The CDR3 consists of 15 residues. Looked up from germline, CDR1 is MDHEN and CDR2 is SYDVKM. This chain's CDR3 is CASSFPGYSNQPQHF. CDR3 bases: TGTGCCAGCAGTTTCCCCGGGTATAGCAATCAGCCCCAGCATTTT.

This clonotype was detected only a few times. This chain uses TRBV6-6 with TRBJ1-1; maybe TRBD1 (6 bases). The CDR3 runs to 13 residues. Trimming shortened V by 10 bases and J by 0 bases, and 12 bases separated the two germline ends. Per the germline V gene, CDR1 is MNHNY and CDR2 is SVGAGI (reference sequence). CDR3 region: CAIYREMNTEAFF. The CDR3 bases are TGTGCCATATACAGGGAAATGAACACTGAAGCTTTCTTT.